A selection of T cell receptor beta chains follows, all from one sample in a study of radiotherapy plus CTLA-4 blockade in lung cancer. Measured with immunoSEQ multiplex PCR; TCRdb has only the in-frame clones, and not every one. The sample holds 25,000 to 30,000 clones; approximately 77% are singletons and the top ten take approximately 24%. The sample consisted of peripheral blood, taken from a patient treated with radiotherapy plus ipilimumab. All receptors come from a human donor with non-small cell lung cancer that progressed on radiotherapy plus ipilimumab. The CDR3 runs from the conserved cysteine through the conserved F or W. The order of the fields is CDR3 length, V gene, clone size, D gene, J gene, CDR3 protein, CDR3 DNA. The D gene is left open where the match is weak. A clone size is listed for some rows: how often the clone was seen (once, few, many), or a class if it is expanded.

>13|TRBV7-9|.|.|TRBJ1-1
CASSLDRWPEAFF
TGTGCCAGCAGCTTAGACCGGTGGCCTGAAGCTTTCTTT
>18|TRBV5-6|.|.|TRBJ2-6
CASYGRNKSQSRANVLTF
TGTGCCAGCTATGGCCGCAATAAGTCACAAAGTCGGGCCAACGTCCTGACTTTC
>15|TRBV27|.|.|TRBJ2-5
CASSSLIGVQETQYF
TGTGCCAGCAGTTCCCTAATAGGTGTCCAAGAGACCCAGTACTTC
>15|TRBV5-1|.|TRBD2|TRBJ2-2
CASSLGGGETGELFF
TGCGCCAGCAGCTTGGGCGGGGGAGAAACCGGGGAGCTGTTTTTT
>15|TRBV4-1|.|.|TRBJ1-1
CASSQGTVPNTEAFF
TGCGCCAGCAGCCAAGGGACGGTCCCGAACACTGAAGCTTTCTTT
>15|TRBV19|.|TRBD1|TRBJ2-7
CASSIDHGTEYEQYF
TGTGCCAGTAGTATAGATCACGGGACAGAGTACGAGCAGTACTTC
>14|TRBV9|.|TRBD2|TRBJ2-7
CASSISGASYEQYF
TGTGCCAGCAGCATAAGCGGGGCCTCGTACGAGCAGTACTTC
>17|TRBV27|.|.|TRBJ2-7
CASSYAWAGHASYEQYF
TGTGCCAGCAGTTACGCGTGGGCAGGGCACGCTTCCTACGAGCAGTACTTC
>14|TRBV10-3|.|.|TRBJ2-4
CAIRDSLAKNIQYF
TGTGCCATCAGAGACTCCCTAGCCAAAAACATTCAGTACTTC
>17|TRBV4-3|.|.|TRBJ1-6
CASSQGAWGLRNSPLHF
TGCGCCAGCAGCCAAGGGGCCTGGGGGTTACGGAATTCACCCCTCCACTTT
>16|TRBV11-2|.|.|TRBJ2-7
CASSLGLPGQAYEQYF
TGTGCCAGCAGCTTAGGATTACCGGGACAAGCCTACGAGCAGTACTTC
>16|TRBV2|.|TRBD1|TRBJ1-3
CASSEAGQTSGNTIYF
TGTGCCAGCAGTGAAGCGGGACAGACCTCTGGAAACACCATATATTTT
>14|TRBV28|.|TRBD2|TRBJ2-7
CASSLAGVGYEQYF
TGTGCCAGCAGTCTAGCGGGAGTTGGGTACGAGCAGTACTTC
>13|TRBV7-7|once|.|TRBJ1-5
CASSKSFGDPQHF
TGTGCCAGCAGCAAATCGTTTGGGGACCCCCAGCATTTT
>15|TRBV7-2|.|.|TRBJ1-6
CASSLEGPQDSPLHF
TGTGCCAGCAGCTTAGAAGGGCCTCAGGATTCACCCCTCCACTTT
>14|TRBV28|.|TRBD2|TRBJ2-7
CASSPGTSGPVGYF
TGTGCCAGCAGTCCCGGGACTAGCGGCCCCGTGGGGTACTTC
>16|TRBV28|.|TRBD1|TRBJ1-2
CASSSPGQGVSYGYTF
TGTGCCAGCAGTTCCCCCGGACAGGGTGTCTCTTATGGCTACACCTTC
>13|TRBV7-2|.|.|TRBJ2-3
CASSSHSTDTQYF
TGTGCCAGCAGCTCCCACTCTACAGATACGCAGTATTTT
>13|TRBV19|.|TRBD1|TRBJ1-4
CATRRQGNEKLFF
TGTGCCACCCGGCGACAGGGAAATGAAAAACTGTTTTTT
>16|TRBV9|.|.|TRBJ2-5
CASSVATNSRWETQYF
TGTGCCAGCAGCGTAGCTACTAATTCCCGGTGGGAGACCCAGTACTTC
>16|TRBV9|.|TRBD2|TRBJ2-3
CASSDPTSGRTDTQYF
TGTGCCAGCAGCGATCCGACTAGCGGGAGAACAGATACGCAGTATTTT
>14|TRBV5-5|.|.|TRBJ1-1
CASSFNQGNTEAFF
TGTGCCAGCAGCTTCAATCAGGGGAACACTGAAGCTTTCTTT
>12|TRBV5-4|.|.|TRBJ2-7
CASSLDTGEQYF
TGTGCCAGCAGCTTGGACACAGGGGAGCAGTACTTC
>15|TRBV2|.|TRBD2|TRBJ2-7
CASSLGTSGRGEQYF
TGTGCCAGCAGCCTCGGGACTAGCGGGAGGGGCGAGCAGTACTTC
>17|TRBV9|.|TRBD2|TRBJ2-1
CASSVPVAGTSYNEQFF
TGTGCCAGCAGCGTTCCCGTAGCGGGAACTTCCTACAATGAGCAGTTCTTC
>15|TRBV28|once|.|TRBJ1-5
CASRHSGRGNQPQHF
TGTGCCAGCAGACATTCCGGGAGGGGCAATCAGCCCCAGCATTTT
>14|TRBV9|few|.|TRBJ2-1
CASSVVGGDNEQFF
TGTGCCAGCAGCGTAGTCGGGGGAGACAATGAGCAGTTCTTC
>16|TRBV5-4|few|TRBD2|TRBJ2-7
CASSFVSGRAAYEQYF
TGTGCCAGCAGCTTCGTTAGCGGGAGGGCCGCCTACGAGCAGTACTTC
>14|TRBV2|.|.|TRBJ1-2
CASSIQGLIYGYTF
TGTGCCAGCAGTATCCAGGGACTAATCTATGGCTACACCTTC
>16|TRBV7-3|.|.|TRBJ2-5
CASSLTGAAGAETQYF
TGTGCCAGCAGCTTAACGGGGGCCGCGGGAGCTGAGACCCAGTACTTC
>15|TRBV7-9|.|.|TRBJ1-1
CASSLALGNPTEAFF
TGTGCCAGCAGCTTGGCCCTGGGGAACCCCACTGAAGCTTTCTTT
>14|TRBV11-3|.|TRBD2|TRBJ2-7
CASSLVTSSYEQYF
TGTGCCAGCAGCTTAGTGACTAGCAGCTACGAGCAGTACTTC
>15|TRBV6-1|.|.|TRBJ1-1
CASSNYLGSNTEAFF
TGTGCCAGCAGTAACTATCTCGGGTCCAACACTGAAGCTTTCTTT
>16|TRBV6-6|few|.|TRBJ1-3
CASSYRAGTAGNTIYF
TGTGCCAGCAGTTATCGTGCCGGGACGGCTGGAAACACCATATATTTT
>12|TRBV7-9|.|.|TRBJ2-3
CASSFQTDTQYF
TGTGCCAGCAGTTTCCAGACAGATACGCAGTATTTT
>14|TRBV19|.|.|TRBJ2-2
CASMIAANTGELFF
TGTGCCAGTATGATTGCCGCGAACACCGGGGAGCTGTTTTTT
>14|TRBV29-1|.|.|TRBJ2-2
CSVDRGYATGELFF
TGCAGCGTCGACCGGGGTTACGCGACCGGGGAGCTGTTTTTT
>15|TRBV9|.|TRBD2|TRBJ2-7
CASSVGLASSYEQYF
TGTGCCAGCAGCGTAGGACTAGCGAGCTCCTACGAGCAGTACTTC
>16|TRBV19|.|.|TRBJ2-2
CASRSLGQPNTGELFF
TGTGCCAGTAGGTCCCTTGGCCAGCCCAACACCGGGGAGCTGTTTTTT
>15|TRBV7-8|.|.|TRBJ2-7
CASSASGSSSYEQYF
TGTGCCAGCAGCGCGTCAGGATCAAGCTCCTACGAGCAGTACTTC
>16|TRBV27|.|.|TRBJ2-1
CASSLSKPSSYNEQFF
TGTGCCAGCAGTTTATCGAAGCCGAGCTCCTACAATGAGCAGTTCTTC
>13|TRBV6-5|.|.|TRBJ1-2
CATRTGPWYGYTF
TGTGCCACCAGAACAGGCCCTTGGTATGGCTACACCTTC
>12|TRBV7-6|once|.|TRBJ2-5
CASSPPMETQYF
TGTGCCAGCAGCCCCCCCATGGAGACCCAGTACTTC
>13|TRBV29-1|.|.|TRBJ2-5
CSVEPVPQETQYF
TGCAGCGTTGAACCGGTACCCCAAGAGACCCAGTACTTC
>15|TRBV28|.|.|TRBJ2-1
CASRNRDYSYNEQFF
TGTGCCAGCAGAAACAGGGATTACTCCTACAATGAGCAGTTCTTC
>15|TRBV10-3|.|.|TRBJ2-7
CAIRMDTRPSYEQYF
TGTGCCATCAGGATGGACACCCGACCTTCCTACGAGCAGTACTTC
>13|TRBV5-4|.|.|TRBJ1-2
CASTTGTLYGYTF
TGTGCCAGCACCACCGGGACCCTCTATGGCTACACCTTC
>16|TRBV14|.|.|TRBJ2-3
CASSQESRGAADTQYF
TGTGCCAGCAGCCAAGAAAGCCGGGGGGCAGCAGATACGCAGTATTTT
>16|TRBV5-3|medium-sized|.|TRBJ1-2
CARSLEVGGPNYGYTF
TGTGCCAGAAGCTTGGAAGTCGGGGGGCCTAACTATGGCTACACCTTC
>15|TRBV6-1|.|TRBD2|TRBJ2-1
CASSLGTSGYNEQFF
TGTGCCAGCAGTCTCGGGACTAGCGGATACAATGAGCAGTTCTTC
>19|TRBV4-1|.|TRBD2|TRBJ2-7
CASSPGTSGGKDPYYEQYF
TGCGCCAGCAGCCCCGGGACTAGCGGGGGTAAGGACCCATACTACGAGCAGTACTTC
>16|TRBV28|.|.|TRBJ1-1
CASSNPWDKKGTEAFF
TGTGCCAGCAGCAATCCATGGGACAAAAAGGGCACTGAAGCTTTCTTT
>13|TRBV28|once|.|TRBJ1-5
CASRTTGNQPQHF
TGTGCCAGCAGAACTACAGGGAACCAGCCCCAGCATTTT
>13|TRBV28|few|.|TRBJ1-5
CASSTGQDQPQHF
TGTGCCAGCAGTACGGGACAAGATCAGCCCCAGCATTTT